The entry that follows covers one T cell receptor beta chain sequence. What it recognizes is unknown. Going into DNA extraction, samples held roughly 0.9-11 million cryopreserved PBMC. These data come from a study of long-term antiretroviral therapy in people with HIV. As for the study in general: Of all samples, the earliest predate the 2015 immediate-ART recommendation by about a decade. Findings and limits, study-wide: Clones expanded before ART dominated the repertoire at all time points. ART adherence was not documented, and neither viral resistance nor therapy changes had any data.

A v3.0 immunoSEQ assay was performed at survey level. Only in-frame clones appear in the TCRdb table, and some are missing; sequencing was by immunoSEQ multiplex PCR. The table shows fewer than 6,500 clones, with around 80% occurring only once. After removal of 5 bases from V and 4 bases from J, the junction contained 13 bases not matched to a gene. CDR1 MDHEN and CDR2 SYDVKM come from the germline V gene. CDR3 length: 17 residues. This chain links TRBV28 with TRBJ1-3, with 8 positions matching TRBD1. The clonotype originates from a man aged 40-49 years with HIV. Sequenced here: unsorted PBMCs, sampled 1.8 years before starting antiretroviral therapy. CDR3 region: CASSPLTTGVVGNTIYF. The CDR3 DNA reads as TGTGCCAGCAGTCCCTTGACGACAGGGGTGGTCGGAAACACCATATATTTT.